Below, 25 T cell receptor beta chains from the same sample are listed, as sequenced in a study of control samples from healthy donors and cancer patients. Profiled with immunoSEQ multiplex PCR; TCRdb holds only in-frame clones, not every one. The table includes around 120,000 clones, just under 95% detected once. Source material: blood. These receptors were obtained from a man aged 25-40 years in good health.

This chain uses TRBV7-2 with TRBJ1-2; perhaps TRBD1 as D (6 bases). V was cut by 5 bases and J by 4 bases, with 14 bases left in between. Germline CDR1 and CDR2: SGHTA and FQGNSA. This CDR3 contains 14 residues. CDR3 protein: CASSKDSETYGYTF. CDR3 sequence (DNA): TGTGCCAGCAGCAAGGACAGCGAAACCTATGGCTACACCTTC.

The chain recombines TRBV19 with TRBJ2-1, with 8 nucleotides matching TRBD1. CDR1 and CDR2 (germline): LNHDA, SQIVND (reference sequence). The CDR3 has 17 residues. J was trimmed by 0 bases and V by 3 bases; bases with no gene match: 7. The DNA for the CDR3 is TGTGCCAGTAGTATGGGACAGGTCCTGTCCTCCTACAATGAGCAGTTCTTC. This sequence encodes CASSMGQVLSSYNEQFF.

The J gene is TRBJ2-1, the V gene TRBV27; D is perhaps TRBD2 (6 bases). Per germline, CDR1 MNHEY and CDR2 SMNVEV (reference sequence). CDR3 size: 16 residues. Between the trimmed V and J ends, which lost 6 bases and 4 bases, there was a span of 19 bases. CDR3 sequence: CASSPWGSGRYNEQFF. In DNA, the CDR3 is TGTGCCAGCAGCCCCTGGGGTAGCGGACGTTACAATGAGCAGTTCTTC.

The chain has TRBV13 and TRBJ2-7; 11 nucleotides match TRBD2. Germline CDR1 and CDR2: PRHDT and FYEKMQ (reference sequence). V was pared by 6 bases and J by 0 bases, with 19 bases of the junction left unmatched. The CDR3 covers 20 residues. CDR3 loop: CASSSTKAGLAGLSSYEQYF. The CDR3 coding sequence is TGTGCCAGCAGTTCTACTAAGGCCGGACTAGCGGGTTTAAGCTCCTACGAGCAGTACTTC.

This clone was counted a few times. The chain couples TRBV6-6 to TRBJ1-5; 7 nucleotides agree with TRBD1. From germline, CDR1 is MNHNY and CDR2 SVGAGI (reference sequence). The CDR3 loop spans 14 amino acids. Trimming took 5 bases from V and 3 from J; bases not matched to a gene: 4. The CDR3 spells CASSRDSSNQPQHF. DNA of the CDR3: TGTGCCAGCAGTCGGGACAGCTCCAATCAGCCCCAGCATTTT.

This rearrangement joins TRBV19 to TRBJ1-1; D call uncertain. Trimming removed 5 bases from V and 7 bases from J, with 14 bases in between. This CDR3 region has 13 residues. Germline loops: CDR1 LNHDA, CDR2 SQIVND (reference sequence). The CDR3 loop is CASSPGKGGEAFF. The CDR3 DNA reads TGTGCCAGTAGTCCCGGGAAGGGAGGTGAAGCTTTCTTT.

The V gene is TRBV28, the J gene TRBJ1-1; 7 nucleotides line up with TRBD1. With V trimmed by 5 bases and J by 5 bases, 8 bases remained unmatched. From germline, CDR1 is MDHEN and CDR2 SYDVKM. This CDR3 region has 14 residues. CDR3 sequence: CASSVYRGRTEAFF. CDR3 in DNA: TGTGCCAGCAGTGTCTACAGGGGTAGGACTGAAGCTTTCTTT. The variable domain in full, with the rest retrieved from reference TRBV28 and TRBJ1-1, is DVKVTQSSRYLVKRTGEKVFLECVQDMDHENMFWYRQDPGLGLRLIYFSYDVKMKEKGDIPEGYSVSREKKERFSLILESASTNQTSMYLCASSVYRGRTEAFFGQGTRLTVV.

The chain links TRBV18 to TRBJ1-1; D is ambiguous. The V end lost 2 bases, the J end lost 2 bases, and 12 bases lay between the germline ends. In germline, CDR1 is KGHSH, CDR2 LQKENI. The CDR3 contains 15 residues. The CDR3 loop is CASSPMGGGNTEAFF. The CDR3, as DNA: TGTGCCAGCTCACCAATGGGAGGCGGAAACACTGAAGCTTTCTTT.

The chain couples TRBV28 to TRBJ1-5; a possible D gene is TRBD1 (6 bases). Germline V gives CDR1 MDHEN, CDR2 SYDVKM. The V and J ends lost 6 bases and 4 bases respectively, with 10 bases between them. This CDR3 has 13 residues. CDR3 nucleotides: TGTGCCAGCAGAGGGGGACGGAATCAGCCCCAGCATTTT. Its translation is CASRGGRNQPQHF.

The J gene is TRBJ1-1, the V gene TRBV18; 9 bases are shared with TRBD1. Germline assignment: CDR1 KGHSH and CDR2 LQKENI. With 6 bases clipped from V and 0 bases from J, the junction kept 14 bases outside the gene matches. The CDR3 consists of 18 residues. CDR3 sequence (DNA): TGTGCCAGCTCTCCAGGACAGGGGACCTCCGTAATGAACACTGAAGCTTTCTTT. This encodes CASSPGQGTSVMNTEAFF.

Only one count was recorded for this clone. V usage is TRBV7-3 and J usage is TRBJ2-3, with D perhaps given as TRBD1 or TRBD2 (6 bases each). Between the trimmed V and J ends, which lost 3 bases and 1 base, there was a span of 17 bases. CDR3 size: 17 residues. The germline V gene has CDR1 SGHTA and CDR2 FQGTGA. Here the CDR3 DNA reads TGTGCCAGCAGCTTCCAGCCCGGGGGCGCCGGCACAGATACGCAGTATTTT. This gives the protein CASSFQPGGAGTDTQYF.

On this clone itself: This likely comes from a read error, as the CDR3 has no conserved phenylalanine or tryptophan at its end. The DNA is left out, because the CDR3 cannot be placed on it with certainty; the CDR3 is given as TCRdb lists it. V usage is TRBV10-2 and J usage is TRBJ1-1. Looked up from germline, CDR1 is WSHSY and CDR2 is SAAADI. The CDR3 region is 13 residues in length, termini included. CDR3 sequence reads: CASSESETRTASL.

The rearrangement links TRBV28 to TRBJ1-1, with a weak D call TRBD1 (6 bases). From germline, CDR1 is MDHEN and CDR2 SYDVKM. The V end was cut by 7 bases, the J end by 4 bases, with 13 bases between. This CDR3 is built from 13 residues. CDR3 loop: CASIPPRGTEAFF. CDR3 sequence (DNA): TGTGCCAGCATTCCCCCCAGGGGCACTGAAGCTTTCTTT.

The chain joins TRBV2 to TRBJ2-1, with TRBD1 matching over 7 bases. The CDR3 runs 14 residues. Per germline, CDR1 SNHLY and CDR2 FYNNEI. J lost 4 bases, V lost 2 bases, and 2 bases had no gene match. CDR3 coding DNA: TGTGCCAGCAGTGAAACGGACAGGTACAATGAGCAGTTCTTC. Its protein product is CASSETDRYNEQFF. The full variable domain, with the rest looked up from reference TRBV2 and TRBJ2-1, is EPEVTQTPSHQVTQMGQEVILRCVPISNHLYFYWYRQILGQKVEFLVSFYNNEISEKSEIFDDQFSVERPDGSNFTLKIRSTKLEDSAMYFCASSETDRYNEQFFGPGTRLTVL.

Only one count was recorded for this clone. The chain couples TRBV7-2 to TRBJ2-5; D unresolved. Per germline, CDR1 SGHTA and CDR2 FQGNSA. Trimming shortened V by 5 bases and J by 1 base, and 14 bases separated the two germline ends. This CDR3 region has 15 residues. The CDR3 sequence is CASSPYISGQETQYF. CDR3 in DNA: TGTGCCAGCAGCCCTTACATCTCGGGCCAAGAGACCCAGTACTTC.

This chain uses TRBV7-9 with TRBJ1-1; D is perhaps TRBD1 (5 bases). Trimming removed 5 bases at V and 7 bases at J, with 14 bases between. Germline-derived CDR1 and CDR2 are SEHNR and FQNEAQ (reference sequence). The CDR3 runs to 13 residues. The CDR3 DNA follows: TGTGCCAGCAGCCCTGACAGAGTCAATGAAGCTTTCTTT. Translated, it gives CASSPDRVNEAFF.

The genes are TRBV19 and TRBJ1-4; D is perhaps TRBD1 (6 bases). The CDR3 consists of 16 residues. Germline CDR1 is LNHDA and CDR2 is SQIVND (reference sequence). Trimming took off 6 bases at V and 7 bases at J, with 21 bases between the two ends. The CDR3 nucleotides read TGTGCCAGTAGCCCCCCCGGGGGCAGGCCTGGTGAAAAACTGTTTTTT. Translating gives CASSPPGGRPGEKLFF.

The chain has TRBV18 and TRBJ2-2, with 12 bases matching TRBD2. The CDR3 has 17 amino acids. V gave up 6 bases and J gave up 7 bases; unmatched junction bases: 12. Germline V CDR1 and CDR2: KGHSH, LQKENI. The CDR3 reads CASSAGLAGRIDGELFF. The CDR3 bases are TGTGCCAGCTCGGCAGGACTAGCGGGGCGGATCGACGGGGAGCTGTTTTTT.

The chain uses TRBV25-1 and TRBJ2-5; perhaps TRBD2 as D (6 bases). The J call may be incorrect, as the DNA end agrees better with TRBJ2-7. This CDR3 is 15 amino acids long. From germline, CDR1 is MGHDK and CDR2 SYGVNS. The CDR3 sequence: CASSAHRGNIDEQYF. The CDR3 DNA follows: TGTGCCAGCAGTGCCCACCGGGGGAATATCGACGAGCAGTACTTC.

This chain connects TRBV7-2 to TRBJ2-7; TRBD2 agrees at 9 bases. The CDR3 is 13 residues long. The V and J ends lost 10 bases and 1 base, in that order; junction bases with no gene match: 5. Germline assignment: CDR1 SGHTA and CDR2 FQGNSA. The CDR3 nucleotides read TGTGCCATCCGACTAGCGGCTTCCTACGAGCAGTACTTC. Translating it yields CAIRLAASYEQYF.

The chain is built from TRBV9 and TRBJ2-2; D is possibly TRBD1 (6 bases). Between the trimmed V and J ends, which lost 3 bases and 1 base, there was a span of 7 bases. Germline V lookup: CDR1 SGDLS, CDR2 YYNGEE. This CDR3 spans 14 amino acids. CDR3 residues: CASSETGNTGELFF. The CDR3 nucleotides read TGTGCCAGCAGCGAGACAGGGAACACCGGGGAGCTGTTTTTT. The full variable domain, its missing parts supplied by reference TRBV9 and TRBJ2-2, is DSGVTQTPKHLITATGQRVTLRCSPRSGDLSVYWYQQSLDQGLQFLIQYYNGEERAKGNILERFSAQQFPDLHSELNLSSLELGDSALYFCASSETGNTGELFFGEGSRLTVL.

This chain uses TRBV4-1 with TRBJ1-4; weak D call: TRBD1 (6 bases). V dropped 3 bases and J dropped 4 bases, with 9 bases sitting between them. This CDR3 has 14 amino acids. Germline lookup yields CDR1 MGHRA and CDR2 YSYEKL. CDR3 DNA sequence: TGCGCCAGCAGCCAGACAGGCCTTAATGAAAAACTGTTTTTT. It codes for CASSQTGLNEKLFF.

The chain joins TRBV7-8 to TRBJ2-3; 7 positions agree with TRBD1. V trimming: 1 base; J trimming: 1 base; junction bases outside the gene matches: 5. The CDR3 totals 16 residues. CDR1 and CDR2 (germline): SGHVS, FQNEAQ. Here the CDR3 DNA reads TGTGCCAGCAGCTTAGGTCAAGGGGGCGGCACAGATACGCAGTATTTT. Translation gives CASSLGQGGGTDTQYF. The full variable domain, in which reference TRBV7-8 and TRBJ2-3 provide the parts outside the CDR3, is GAGVSQSPRYKVAKRGQDVALRCDPISGHVSLFWYQQALGQGPEFLTYFQNEAQLDKSGLPSDRFFAERPEGSVSTLKIQRTQQEDSAVYLCASSLGQGGGTDTQYFGPGTRLTVL.

The chain has TRBV15 and TRBJ2-7, with D unclear. The CDR3 has 13 amino acids. Trimming shortened V by 4 bases and J by 2 bases, and 9 bases separated the two germline ends. Germline assignment: CDR1 LNHNV and CDR2 YYDKDF (reference sequence). The CDR3 sequence: CATSIALPYEQYF. The CDR3 region has the DNA TGTGCCACCAGCATCGCTCTGCCCTACGAGCAGTACTTC.

V gene TRBV2 combines with J gene TRBJ2-5; D is ambiguous. CDR1 SNHLY and CDR2 FYNNEI come from the germline V gene. This CDR3 has 11 residues. Trimming took 8 bases from V and 0 from J, leaving 4 bases between them. The CDR3 is CASLYQETQYF. CDR3 DNA sequence: TGTGCCAGCTTGTACCAAGAGACCCAGTACTTC.